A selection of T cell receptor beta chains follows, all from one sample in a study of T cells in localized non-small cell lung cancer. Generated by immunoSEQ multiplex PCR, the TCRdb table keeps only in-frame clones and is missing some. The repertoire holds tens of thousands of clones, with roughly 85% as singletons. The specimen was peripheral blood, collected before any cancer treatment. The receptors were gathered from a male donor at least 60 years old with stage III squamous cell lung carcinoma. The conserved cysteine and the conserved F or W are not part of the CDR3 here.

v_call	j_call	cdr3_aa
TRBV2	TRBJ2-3	ASRLRTGVTGDTQY
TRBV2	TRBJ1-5	ASGKGPLSNQPQH
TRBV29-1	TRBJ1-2	SVDQGLGYT
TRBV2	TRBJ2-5	ASSEREGPVGKTQY
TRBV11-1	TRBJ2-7	ASSLERRSSYEQY
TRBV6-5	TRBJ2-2	ASSYSVTSTGELF
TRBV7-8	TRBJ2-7	ASSDPPGYEQY
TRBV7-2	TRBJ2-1	ASSLVAGRLYNEQF
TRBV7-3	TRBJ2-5	ASSLGSGGARETQY
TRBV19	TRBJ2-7	ASSIEVSSYEQY